This entry lists 28 T cell receptor beta chains sequenced from one sample in a study of low-dose radiotherapy and immunotherapy resistance in tumors. Time point meaning: before trial treatment. The PCR that amplified TCRs ran for 15 to 25 cycles, relying on a constant-region primer and a V-primer adapter. One entry per CDR3 protein results from TCRdb running MiXCR on the reads. The sample has about 50,000 distinct CDR3 sequences; 12% are singletons. Sequencing was performed on PBMCs, taken before treatment. The receptors were sampled from a female donor with ovarian cancer.

There are many counts of this clonotype. This rearrangement joins TRBV19 to TRBJ2-7; D gene uncertain. This CDR3 is 13 amino acids long. V shed 4 bases and J shed 2 bases, with 9 bases lying between them. The V gene's germline CDR1 is LNHDA and CDR2 SQIVND (reference sequence). The CDR3 spells CASSTSNPYEQYF. In DNA form, the CDR3 reads TGTGCCAGTAGTACATCCAACCCCTACGAGCAGTACTTC.

In this sample, this clonotype turned up many times. V and J are TRBV29-1 and TRBJ2-5; 7 bases match TRBD2. V shed 4 bases, J shed 13 bases, and the junction held 12 bases outside the gene matches. Germline CDR1 reads SQVTM; CDR2 reads ANQGSEA. The CDR3 sequence is 12 residues long. The CDR3 region is CSVVRGEDVVYF. The CDR3 DNA sequence: TGCAGCGTTGTCCGGGGGGAGGATGTTGTGTACTTC.

This clonotype was seen ten or more times. The chain links TRBV7-6 to TRBJ1-1, with 9 bases matching TRBD1. Trimming took 5 bases from V and 7 from J; bases not matched to a gene: 8. Per germline, CDR1 SGHVS and CDR2 FNYEAQ. This CDR3 has 14 amino acids. The DNA for the CDR3 is TGTGCCAGCAGCCGTCGTGCGACAGGGGGTGAAGCTTTCTTT. Its protein is CASSRRATGGEAFF.

This clonotype came up many times. The chain employs TRBV27 and TRBJ2-7; D might be TRBD2 (6 bases). Germline V CDR1 and CDR2: MNHEY, SMNVEV (reference sequence). This CDR3 region has 13 residues. The V and J ends lost 10 bases and 6 bases respectively, with 19 bases between them. The CDR3 bases are TGTGCCACGGAGGGACCCCATCCGGGCGAGCAGTACTTC. Residues: CATEGPHPGEQYF.

This clonotype was counted ten times or more. The chain is built from TRBV3-1 and TRBJ2-3, with 12 positions matching TRBD2. The germline gives CDR1 LGHDT, CDR2 YNNKEL (reference sequence). This CDR3 is built from 16 residues. The ends lost 4 bases at V and 3 bases at J; junction bases unmatched: 5. The CDR3 is CASSPRLAGVTDTQYF. The CDR3 nucleotides read TGTGCCAGCAGCCCTAGACTAGCGGGGGTAACAGATACGCAGTATTTT.

There are many counts of this clonotype. This sequence joins TRBV10-2 and TRBJ2-3; D possibly matches TRBD1 or TRBD2 (5 bases each). The CDR3 length is 16 residues. V was shortened by 2 bases and J by 6 bases, with 18 bases between the two germline ends. Germline assignment: CDR1 WSHSY and CDR2 SAAADI. CDR3 amino acids: CASSERGVGVGDTQYF. The CDR3, as DNA: TGCGCCAGCAGTGAGAGGGGAGTCGGTGTTGGCGATACGCAGTATTTT.

This clonotype occurred many times. The chain couples TRBV4-2 to TRBJ1-4; maybe TRBD1 (6 bases). The length of the CDR3 is 15 residues. Germline V gives CDR1 LGHNA, CDR2 YNFKEQ. V dropped 2 bases and J dropped 8 bases, with 15 bases sitting between them. The CDR3 region is CASSQSTKGEEKLFF. CDR3 DNA sequence: TGTGCCAGCAGCCAATCGACTAAGGGGGAAGAAAAACTGTTTTTT.

This clonotype came up once. J is TRBJ2-2 and V is TRBV5-1, with D perhaps given as TRBD1 or TRBD2 (6 bases each). V gave up 4 bases and J gave up 5 bases, with 18 bases separating them. Looked up from germline, CDR1 is SGHRS and CDR2 is YFSETQ. The length of the CDR3 is 16 residues. This CDR3 reads CASSASGQGGTGELFF. The DNA of the CDR3 is TGCGCCAGCAGCGCTTCGGGCCAAGGGGGGACCGGGGAGCTGTTTTTT. Looking up the rest from reference TRBV5-1 and TRBJ2-2 gives the full variable domain: KAGVTQTPRYLIKTRGQQVTLSCSPISGHRSVSWYQQTPGQGLQFLFEYFSETQRNKGNFPGRFSGRQFSNSRSEMNVSTLELGDSALYLCASSASGQGGTGELFFGEGSRLTVL.

This clonotype was counted at least ten times. The chain employs TRBV7-2 and TRBJ1-3; 7 nucleotides agree with TRBD1. In germline, CDR1 is SGHTA, CDR2 FQGNSA. This CDR3 comprises 16 residues. The J segment lost 0 bases and the V segment lost 5 bases, leaving 7 bases of the junction unmatched. CDR3 sequence: CASSPTGVFSGNTIYF. The CDR3 region has the DNA TGTGCCAGCAGCCCTACAGGGGTCTTCTCTGGAAACACCATATATTTT.

Many counts were recorded for this clonotype. The chain links TRBV11-2 to TRBJ1-1, with 8 nucleotides matching TRBD1. CDR1 and CDR2 (germline): SGHAT, FQNNGV. V was clipped by 4 bases and J by 1 base; unmatched bases: 2. CDR3 size: 14 residues. CDR3 in DNA: TGTGCCAGCAGCTCCGGACAGGGGAACACTGAAGCTTTCTTT. This encodes CASSSGQGNTEAFF.

In this sample, this clonotype turned up many times. This chain uses TRBV6-2 or TRBV6-3 with TRBJ2-5; the match to TRBD2 covers 10 bases. The CDR3 length is 19 residues. Germline-derived CDR1 and CDR2 are MNHEY and SVGEGT. With 7 bases clipped from V and 6 bases from J, the junction kept 23 bases outside the gene matches. Here the CDR3 DNA reads TGTGCCAGCACCGGAACCTCGCCCCATCGGGCTAGCGGGAGCAAGACCCAGTACTTC. Its translation: CASTGTSPHRASGSKTQYF.

At least ten counts were recorded for this clonotype. The genes are TRBV5-6 and TRBJ2-7, with a tentative D call TRBD1 (9 bases). The length of the CDR3 is 14 residues. Germline CDR1 SGHDT, CDR2 YYEEEE. Trimming removed 4 bases from V and 7 bases from J, with 18 bases in between. The CDR3 sequence is CASSHGGDREEQYF. The CDR3 DNA reads TGTGCCAGCAGCCACGGGGGGGACAGGGAAGAGCAGTACTTC.

This clonotype has a count of ten or more. The V gene is TRBV9, the J gene TRBJ2-7, with D perhaps given as TRBD1 or TRBD2 (6 bases each). From germline, CDR1 is SGDLS and CDR2 YYNGEE. Trimming took off 0 bases at V and 7 bases at J, with 17 bases between the two ends. There are 15 residues in the CDR3. This CDR3 reads CASSVVGGPRAEQYF. The CDR3 DNA sequence: TGTGCCAGCAGCGTAGTTGGGGGGCCAAGAGCAGAGCAGTACTTC.

This clonotype was seen only a few times. The V gene is TRBV6-1, the J gene TRBJ2-1; D not resolved. This CDR3 has 16 amino acids. Deletions cut 5 bases from V and 2 bases from J, with 16 bases between. Germline-derived CDR1 and CDR2 are MNHNS and SASEGT. The CDR3 DNA follows: TGTGCCAGCAGTTCCCGGACGGTCGCACCCTACAATGAGCAGTTCTTC. Amino acid sequence: CASSSRTVAPYNEQFF.

The genes are TRBV3-1 and TRBJ1-6; D unresolved. The CDR3 consists of 12 residues. V shed 3 bases and J shed 7 bases, with 4 bases lying between them. Germline lookup yields CDR1 LGHDT and CDR2 YNNKEL (reference sequence). The CDR3 reads CASSQLNSPLHF. The CDR3 coding sequence is TGTGCCAGCAGCCAGTTGAATTCACCCCTCCACTTT.

This clonotype appeared many times. This chain connects TRBV6-2 or TRBV6-3 to TRBJ1-4; perhaps TRBD1 as D (6 bases). CDR3 length: 18 residues. CDR1 is MNHEY and CDR2 is SVGEGT in the germline V gene. The germline V and J ends were trimmed by 6 bases and 8 bases, with 28 bases remaining between them. CDR3 residues: CASRDFMGGVKPWEKLFF. The CDR3 DNA follows: TGTGCCAGCAGGGACTTTATGGGGGGCGTTAAACCATGGGAAAAACTGTTTTTT.

This clonotype occurred many times. CDR3 sequence: CAWSVGETQYF. The CDR3 DNA reads TGTGCCTGGAGTGTCGGAGAGACCCAGTACTTC. The chain carries TRBV30 and TRBJ2-5; D gene unclear. The CDR3 totals 11 residues. Germline assignment: CDR1 GTSNPN and CDR2 SVGIG (reference sequence). V dropped 0 bases and J dropped 4 bases, with 3 bases sitting between them.

The table lists this clonotype with many counts. The J gene is TRBJ1-5, the V gene TRBV10-1; D is unresolved. The ends were cut back, 3 bases at V and 6 bases at J, with 6 bases in the middle. The CDR3 covers 12 residues. CDR1 is WNHNN and CDR2 is SYGVQD in the germline V gene (reference sequence). The CDR3 here is CASSEPGQPQHF. The CDR3 region has the DNA TGCGCCAGCAGTGAACCGGGTCAGCCCCAGCATTTT.

This clonotype came up many times. The V gene is TRBV30, the J gene TRBJ2-7; 7 nucleotides line up with TRBD1. Trimming removed 4 bases from V and 5 bases from J; junction bases left unmatched: 5. CDR1 and CDR2 (germline): GTSNPN, SVGIG (reference sequence). There are 12 residues in the CDR3. CDR3 sequence reads: CAWNKQGNEQYF. In nucleotides, the CDR3 is TGTGCCTGGAACAAACAGGGGAACGAGCAGTACTTC. The complete variable domain, with remaining parts taken from reference TRBV30 and TRBJ2-7, reads SQTIHQWPATLVQPVGSPLSLECTVEGTSNPNLYWYRQAAGRGLQLLFYSVGIGQISSEVPQNLSASRPQDRQFILSSKKLLLSDSGFYLCAWNKQGNEQYFGPGTRLTVT.

This clonotype has a count of ten or more. The V and J genes are TRBV2 and TRBJ2-1; D may correspond to TRBD1 or TRBD2 (5 bases each). The CDR3 length is 13 residues. V was trimmed by 7 bases and J by 5 bases, leaving 12 bases between them. Germline V gives CDR1 SNHLY, CDR2 FYNNEI. The CDR3 DNA reads as TGTGCCAGCAACCCCGGGGCAGACAATGAGCAGTTCTTC. This translates into CASNPGADNEQFF.

On this clonotype itself: A far larger clone is one nucleotide away, so this likely arose from a read error. The rearrangement links TRBV28 to TRBJ2-4; 8 bases are shared with TRBD1. Near its end, the DNA agrees better with TRBJ2-7, so the J call may be wrong. Looked up from germline, CDR1 is MDHEN and CDR2 is SYDVKM. This CDR3 is 15 amino acids long. The CDR3 sequence: CASSSTGASTHEQYF. The CDR3 DNA is TGTGCCAGCAGTTCGACAGGGGCTTCGACCCACGAGCAGTACTTC.

This clonotype was counted at least ten times. The chain links TRBV5-1 to TRBJ2-1; D is unresolved. The length of the CDR3 is 14 residues. Trimming removed 2 bases at V and 7 bases at J, with 13 bases between. The V gene's germline CDR1 is SGHRS and CDR2 YFSETQ. CDR3 in amino acids: CASSLDAAGNEQFF. DNA for the CDR3: TGCGCCAGCAGCTTAGACGCCGCAGGAAATGAGCAGTTCTTC.

The sample holds many counts of this clonotype. V is TRBV9 and J is TRBJ2-3; 9 bases align to TRBD2. The CDR3 has 15 residues. After removal of 2 bases from V and 2 bases from J, the junction contained 3 bases not matched to a gene. The germline V gene encodes CDR1 SGDLS and CDR2 YYNGEE. The CDR3 nucleotides are TGTGCCAGCAGCGTTAGCGGGAGTGACACAGATACGCAGTATTTT. Translated, it gives CASSVSGSDTDTQYF. Based on the CDR3 plus reference TRBV9 and TRBJ2-3, the full variable domain is DSGVTQTPKHLITATGQRVTLRCSPRSGDLSVYWYQQSLDQGLQFLIQYYNGEERAKGNILERFSAQQFPDLHSELNLSSLELGDSALYFCASSVSGSDTDTQYFGPGTRLTVL.

The table lists this clonotype with many counts. The rearrangement joins TRBV9 to TRBJ2-2; D remains unclear. Trimming pared 4 bases from V and 3 bases from J, leaving 7 bases between. CDR1 and CDR2 from the germline V gene are SGDLS and YYNGEE. The CDR3 consists of 13 residues. CDR3 DNA: TGTGCCAGCAGCCCCTTATACACCGGGGAGCTGTTTTTT. This gives the protein CASSPLYTGELFF.

This clonotype was recorded at least ten times. The rearrangement uses TRBV29-1 and TRBJ2-1, with 8 bases lining up with TRBD1. J gave up 4 bases and V 1 base, and 9 bases lay outside the gene matches. Per the germline V gene, CDR1 is SQVTM and CDR2 is ANQGSEA. There are 16 residues in the CDR3. The CDR3 is CSVEAKGQGLYNEQFF. The CDR3 coding sequence is TGCAGCGTTGAAGCCAAAGGACAGGGTCTGTACAATGAGCAGTTCTTC.

In this sample, this clonotype turned up many times. The genes are TRBV5-1 and TRBJ2-7; D gene uncertain. The V gene lost 5 bases and the J gene lost 2 bases, with 8 bases spanning the gap. The CDR3 is 12 residues long. The germline gives CDR1 SGHRS, CDR2 YFSETQ. The CDR3 DNA is TGCGCCAGCAGTCAGAATACCTACGAGCAGTACTTC. This codes for CASSQNTYEQYF.

In its sample, this clonotype was seen many times. The V call is TRBV10-3, the J call TRBJ2-7, with D perhaps matching TRBD1 (6 bases). The CDR3 is 15 amino acids. V was shortened by 0 bases and J by 1 base, with 10 bases between the two germline ends. The germline CDR1 and CDR2 sequences are ENHRY and SYGVKD. For the CDR3, the DNA is TGTGCCATCAGTGAGTCGTTACAGGGTTCCTACGAGCAGTACTTC. Protein sequence: CAISESLQGSYEQYF.

This clonotype was picked up many times. The chain links TRBV12-5 to TRBJ2-1; 7 positions match TRBD1. Germline loops: CDR1 LGHNT, CDR2 FRNRAP. The CDR3 totals 15 residues. The V segment lost 6 bases and the J segment 4 bases; nucleotides outside the gene matches: 9. In nucleotides, the CDR3 is TGTGCTAGTGGGGACGGGACAGACCCTTACAATGAGCAGTTCTTC. Amino acid sequence: CASGDGTDPYNEQFF.